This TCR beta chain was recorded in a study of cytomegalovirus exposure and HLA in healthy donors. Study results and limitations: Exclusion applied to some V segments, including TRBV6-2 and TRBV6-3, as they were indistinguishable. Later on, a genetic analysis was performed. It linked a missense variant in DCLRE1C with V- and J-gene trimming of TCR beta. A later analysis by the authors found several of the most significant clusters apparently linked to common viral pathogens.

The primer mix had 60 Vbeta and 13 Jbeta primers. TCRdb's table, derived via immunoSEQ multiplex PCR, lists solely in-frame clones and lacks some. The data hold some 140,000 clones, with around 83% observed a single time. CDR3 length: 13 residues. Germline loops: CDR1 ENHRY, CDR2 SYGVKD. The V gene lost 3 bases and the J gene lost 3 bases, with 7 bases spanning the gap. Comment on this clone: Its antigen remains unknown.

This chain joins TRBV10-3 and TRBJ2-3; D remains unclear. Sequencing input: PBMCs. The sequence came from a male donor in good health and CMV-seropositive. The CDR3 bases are TGTGCCATCAGTGACATACTTACAGATACGCAGTATTTT. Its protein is CAISDILTDTQYF.